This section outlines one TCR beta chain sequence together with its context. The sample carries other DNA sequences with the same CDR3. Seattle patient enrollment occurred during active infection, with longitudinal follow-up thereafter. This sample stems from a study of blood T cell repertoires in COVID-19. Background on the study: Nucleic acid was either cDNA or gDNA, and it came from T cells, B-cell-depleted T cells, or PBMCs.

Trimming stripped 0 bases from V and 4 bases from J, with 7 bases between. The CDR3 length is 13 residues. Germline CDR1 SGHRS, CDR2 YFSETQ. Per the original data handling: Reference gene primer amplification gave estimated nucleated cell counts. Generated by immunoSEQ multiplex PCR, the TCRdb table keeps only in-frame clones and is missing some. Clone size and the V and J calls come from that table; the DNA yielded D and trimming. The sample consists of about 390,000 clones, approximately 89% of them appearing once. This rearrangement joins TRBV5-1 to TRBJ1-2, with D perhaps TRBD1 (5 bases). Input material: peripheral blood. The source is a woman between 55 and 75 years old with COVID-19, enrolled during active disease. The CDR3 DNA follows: TGCGCCAGCAGCTTGGGTAGGGGCTATGGCTACACCTTC. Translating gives CASSLGRGYGYTF.